This T cell receptor beta chain was identified during a study of T cell responses to AZD1222 COVID-19 vaccine. This clone showed up just once. Clones were read by immunoSEQ multiplex PCR, and TCRdb kept only the in-frame ones, dropping some. The data contain 130,000 or so clones, 85% to 95% of them seen just once; the ten biggest clones take up around 0.9%. The sequencing used peripheral blood, collected on day 0 of MenACWY control vaccination. The source of this sequence is an adult in good health.

The CDR3 coding sequence is TGTGCCAGCGGCAGGGGGCTGAGCGGGGAGCTGTTTTTT. Translated: CASGRGLSGELFF. The V and J genes are TRBV12-3 or TRBV12-4 and TRBJ2-2, with 8 bases fitting TRBD1. With V trimmed by 8 bases and J by 7 bases, 6 bases remained unmatched. The CDR3 runs 13 residues.